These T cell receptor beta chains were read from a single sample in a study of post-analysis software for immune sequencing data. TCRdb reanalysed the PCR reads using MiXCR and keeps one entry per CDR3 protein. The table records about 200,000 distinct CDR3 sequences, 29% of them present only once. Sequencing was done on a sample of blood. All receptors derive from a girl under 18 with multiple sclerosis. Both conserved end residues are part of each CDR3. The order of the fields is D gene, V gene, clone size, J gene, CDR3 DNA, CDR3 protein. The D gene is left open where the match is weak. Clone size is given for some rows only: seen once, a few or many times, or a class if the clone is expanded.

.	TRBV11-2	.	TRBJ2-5	TGTGCCAGCAGCTTAGGGAATAGGGGCACCCAGTACTTC	CASSLGNRGTQYF
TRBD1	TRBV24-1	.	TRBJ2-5	TGTGCCACCAGTGATCCCGGGACAGGGGGCAATGAGCAGTACTTC	CATSDPGTGGNEQYF
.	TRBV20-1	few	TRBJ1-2	TGCAGTGCTAGACAGATTAACTATGGCTACACCTTC	CSARQINYGYTF
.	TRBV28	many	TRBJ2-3	TGTGCCAGCAGTTCCTCTAGCGACACAGATACGCAGTATTTT	CASSSSSDTDTQYF
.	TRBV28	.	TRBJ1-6	TGTGCCAGCAGTTTAATGAGACACCGGAATAATTCACCCCTCCACTTT	CASSLMRHRNNSPLHF
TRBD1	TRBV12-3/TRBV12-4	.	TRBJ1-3	TGTGCCAGCAGTTTCTCCGACAGGGGGCCTGGAAACACCATATATTTT	CASSFSDRGPGNTIYF
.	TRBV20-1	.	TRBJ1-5	TGCAGTGCTAGAGCTAGACAACACCAGCCCCAGCATTTT	CSARARQHQPQHF
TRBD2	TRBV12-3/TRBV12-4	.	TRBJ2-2	TGTGCCAGCAGTAGTCACCGGACTAGCGGGAACACCGGGGAGCTGTTTTTT	CASSSHRTSGNTGELFF
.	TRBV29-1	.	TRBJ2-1	TGCAGCGTTGAACTAGACTGGGACAATGAGCAGTTCTTC	CSVELDWDNEQFF
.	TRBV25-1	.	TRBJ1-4	TGTGCCAGCAGGAAGGGTGGGGGCGAAAAACTGTTTTTT	CASRKGGGEKLFF
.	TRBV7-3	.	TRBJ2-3	TGTGCCAGCAGCTTAAATCAGGCGGGGGCTGGAGATACGCAGTATTTT	CASSLNQAGAGDTQYF
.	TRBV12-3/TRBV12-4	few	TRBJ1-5	.	CASSFGSGGNQPQHF
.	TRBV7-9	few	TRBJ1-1	TGTGCCAGCAGCTCCGAGGCCAGGAACACTGAAGCTTTCTTT	CASSSEARNTEAFF
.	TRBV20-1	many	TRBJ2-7	TGCAGTGCTAATTCTCCGCCTAGCTTCCAATACGAGCAGTACTTC	CSANSPPSFQYEQYF
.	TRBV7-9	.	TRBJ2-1	TGTGCCGGCAGCTTAGTGGCCTACCCGGCCTACAATGAGCAGTTCTTC	CAGSLVAYPAYNEQFF
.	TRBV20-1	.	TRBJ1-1	TGCAGTGCTAGAGATCAATGGGTGAACACTGAAGCTTTCTTT	CSARDQWVNTEAFF
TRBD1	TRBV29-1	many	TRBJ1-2	TGCAGCGTTGATCAGACAGGGGGTTTAGGCTACACCTTC	CSVDQTGGLGYTF
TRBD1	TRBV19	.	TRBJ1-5	TGTGCCAGTAGTATAGAGGGGACAGGGGATCAGCCCCAGCATTTT	CASSIEGTGDQPQHF
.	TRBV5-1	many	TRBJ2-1	TGCGCCAGCAGCTTGGCTTCCTGGGCGGGAAGCTCCTACAATGAGCAGTTCTTC	CASSLASWAGSSYNEQFF
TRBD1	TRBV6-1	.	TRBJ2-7	TGTGCCAGCAGTGAATCCGGGACAGGGTCCTACGAGCAGTACTTC	CASSESGTGSYEQYF
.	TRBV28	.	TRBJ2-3	TGTGTCAGCAAATTGAGACCTAGCACAGATACGCAGTATTTT	CVSKLRPSTDTQYF
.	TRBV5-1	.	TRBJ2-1	TGCGCCAGCAGCTGGGCGACAACGAGGGATGAGCAGTTCTTC	CASSWATTRDEQFF
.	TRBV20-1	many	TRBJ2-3	TGCAGTGCTAGAGTATTTAGCGAAAGCACAGATACGCAGTATTTT	CSARVFSESTDTQYF
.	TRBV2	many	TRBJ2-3	TGTGCCAGCAGTCCGACGACAGGCACAGATACGCAGTATTTT	CASSPTTGTDTQYF
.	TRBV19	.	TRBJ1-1	TGTGCCAGTAGAGAATACAAAACGAACACTGAAGCTTTCTTT	CASREYKTNTEAFF
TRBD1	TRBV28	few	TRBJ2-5	TGTGCCAGCAGTTTGGGCGTACACAGGGGCCGGGAGACCCAGTACTTC	CASSLGVHRGRETQYF
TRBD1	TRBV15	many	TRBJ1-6	TGTGCCACCAGCAGACCAACACGTCAGGGGGGTTATTCACCCCTCCACTTT	CATSRPTRQGGYSPLHF
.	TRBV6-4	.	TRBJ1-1	TGTGCCAGCACGGGGGGTAGGCGAGCTTTCTTT	CASTGGRRAFF
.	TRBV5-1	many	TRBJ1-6	TGCGCCAGCAGCTTTAGGGGCAATAATTCACCCCTCCACTTT	CASSFRGNNSPLHF
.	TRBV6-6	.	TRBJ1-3	TGTGCCAGCAGTTACCCGTCAACAGGAGCCGGCACCATATATTTT	CASSYPSTGAGTIYF
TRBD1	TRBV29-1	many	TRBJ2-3	TGCAGCGTCGCCTACATCCCGGGACAGGGTTCGGGCACAGATACGCAGTATTTT	CSVAYIPGQGSGTDTQYF
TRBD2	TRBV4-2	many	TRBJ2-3	TGTGCCAGCAGCCAAGATACCGGACTAGCGAGCAGCACAGATACGCAGTATTTT	CASSQDTGLASSTDTQYF
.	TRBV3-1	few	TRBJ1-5	TGTGCCAGCAGCCAAAGAGGACAGCCCCAGCATTTT	CASSQRGQPQHF
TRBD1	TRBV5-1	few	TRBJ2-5	TGCGCCAGCAGCCATACAGGGGGCGAGGAGACCCAGTACTTC	CASSHTGGEETQYF
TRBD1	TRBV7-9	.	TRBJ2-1	TGTGCCAGCAGCTTAGTCCGAGGGGGCTTGAGGAATGAGCAGTTCTTC	CASSLVRGGLRNEQFF
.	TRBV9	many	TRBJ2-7	TGTGCCAGCAGCCTTGGAGGGGGAAGCGAGCAGTACTTC	CASSLGGGSEQYF
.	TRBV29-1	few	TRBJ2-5	TGCAGCGGTGGGTCAGGAGAGGAGACCCAGTACTTC	CSGGSGEETQYF
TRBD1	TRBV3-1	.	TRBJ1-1	TGTGCCAGCAGCCCACGACAGGGACTGGGAGCTTTCTTT	CASSPRQGLGAFF
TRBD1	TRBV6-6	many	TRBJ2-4	TGTGCCAGCCGCCGGACAGGGGTTTCCAAAAACATTCAGTACTTC	CASRRTGVSKNIQYF
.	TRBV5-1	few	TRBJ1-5	TGCGCCAGCAGCCCGTCGATCGGCAATCAGCCCCAGCATTTT	CASSPSIGNQPQHF
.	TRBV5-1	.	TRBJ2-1	TGCCCCAGCAGCTTGGTGGCCGGGGACTACAATGAGCAGTTCTTC	CPSSLVAGDYNEQFF
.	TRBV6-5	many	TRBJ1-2	TGTGCCAGCAGTTACTCCACCCCACACAGGGACGGCTACACCTTC	CASSYSTPHRDGYTF
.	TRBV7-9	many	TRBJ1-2	TGTGCCAGCAGCTTTGGCCCCCCCTCCGGAGACTATGGCTACACCTTC	CASSFGPPSGDYGYTF
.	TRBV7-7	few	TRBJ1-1	TGTGCCAGCAGCTCTACAGTACTCACTGAAGCTTTCTTT	CASSSTVLTEAFF
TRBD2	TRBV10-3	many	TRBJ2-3	TGTGCCATCAATCGCAGCGGGGGAGCAGATACGCAGTATTTT	CAINRSGGADTQYF
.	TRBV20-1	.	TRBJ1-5	TGCAGTGCTCCAGACACAACCGCCCAGCATTTT	CSAPDTTAQHF
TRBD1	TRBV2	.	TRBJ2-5	TGTGCCAGGAAAAACCGGGACAGGGGCTCAGCCCTCCAAGAGACCCAGTACTTC	CARKNRDRGSALQETQYF
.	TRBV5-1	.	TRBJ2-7	TGCGCCAGCAGATTCCGCAGCTCCTACGAGCAGTACTTC	CASRFRSSYEQYF
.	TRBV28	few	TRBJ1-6	TGTGCCAGCACACCCGGGACAAGAAATTCACCCCTCCACTTT	CASTPGTRNSPLHF
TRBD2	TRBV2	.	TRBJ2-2	TGTGCCAGCAGTGAAGCGCGGGGGGGCGAGAGCGGGGAGCTGTTTTTT	CASSEARGGESGELFF
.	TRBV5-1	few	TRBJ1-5	TGCGCCAGCAGCGCGGGGGGCAGCAGCAACCAGCCCCAGCATTTT	CASSAGGSSNQPQHF
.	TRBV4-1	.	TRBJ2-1	TGCGCCAGCAGCCAAGAATCACAGTACTACAATGAGCAGTTCTTC	CASSQESQYYNEQFF
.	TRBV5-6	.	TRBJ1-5	TGTGCCAGCAGCTCACTCGGAGGGAATCAGCCCCAGCATTTT	CASSSLGGNQPQHF
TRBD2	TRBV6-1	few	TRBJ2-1	TGTGCCAGCAAGGTCGGTAGCGGGGGGGGGCAGTTCTTC	CASKVGSGGGQFF
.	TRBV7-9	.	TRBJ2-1	TGTGCCAGCAGCCACAACAATGAGCAGTTCTTC	CASSHNNEQFF
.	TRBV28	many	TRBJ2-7	TGTGCCAGCAGTCCCGACAGGATGGAGCAGTACTTC	CASSPDRMEQYF
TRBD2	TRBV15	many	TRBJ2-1	TGTGCCACCGGAGCGGGGGTGTACAATGAGCAGTTCTTC	CATGAGVYNEQFF